A selection of T cell receptor beta chains follows, all from one sample in a study of blood T cells in healthy people across ages. Via MiXCR, TCRdb re-called the 5' RACE reads, giving one row per CDR3 protein. Of over 1.5 million distinct CDR3 sequences listed, 40% to 55% were seen once; the top ten hold around 2.1%. The material sequenced was blood. Receptors originate from a woman between 40 and 50 years old in good health. The CDR3 runs from the conserved cysteine through the conserved F or W. Each record gives: J gene, D gene, V gene, clone size, CDR3 protein, CDR3 DNA. D genes are given only for firm matches. A row's size may be missing; if present it is once, few, many or a size class.

TRBJ2-3 | TRBD1 | TRBV29-1 | . | CSVEGATGVGTDTQYF | TGCAGCGTTGAAGGAGCGACAGGGGTGGGAACAGATACGCAGTATTTT
TRBJ2-5 | TRBD2 | TRBV24-1 | few | CATSASGVLQETQYF | TGTGCCACCAGTGCTAGCGGGGTATTGCAAGAGACCCAGTACTTC
TRBJ2-7 | . | TRBV10-2 | . | CASRDHPWGSSSYEQYF | TGCGCCAGCAGGGATCACCCGTGGGGGTCCAGCTCCTACGAGCAGTACTTC
TRBJ2-1 | . | TRBV28 | . | CASQQGGQQGYEQFF | TGTGCCAGCCAACAAGGGGGACAACAAGGGTATGAGCAGTTCTTC
TRBJ2-5 | TRBD2 | TRBV4-2 | . | CASSQGLEYRDYEETQYF | TGTGCCAGCAGCCAAGGGCTGGAGTACCGGGACTACGAAGAGACCCAGTACTTC
TRBJ2-7 | TRBD1 | TRBV12-3/TRBV12-4 | many | CASRETGSYEQYF | TGTGCCAGCAGAGAGACAGGGTCCTACGAGCAGTACTTC
TRBJ2-5 | TRBD1 | TRBV5-1 | . | CASSDGRQGETQYF | TGCGCCAGCAGCGACGGGAGACAGGGGGAGACCCAGTACTTC
TRBJ2-7 | . | TRBV4-2 | . | CASSHPTVNEQYF | TGTGCCAGCAGCCACCCGACAGTTAACGAGCAGTACTTC
TRBJ1-2 | TRBD1 | TRBV6-6 | few | CASSRTGTGINYGYTF | TGTGCCAGCAGTCGCACCGGGACAGGGATTAACTATGGCTACACCTTC
TRBJ2-7 | TRBD1 | TRBV6-2/TRBV6-3 | few | CASKHLWTGNSNEQYF | TGTGCCAGCAAACATCTCTGGACAGGGAATAGTAACGAGCAGTACTTC
TRBJ2-5 | . | TRBV5-1 | few | CASTIDRQETQYF | TGCGCCAGCACCATCGACAGGCAAGAGACCCAGTACTTC
TRBJ2-5 | TRBD2 | TRBV4-2 | few | CASSQGLAGVSAETQYF | TGTGCCAGCAGCCAAGGACTAGCGGGGGTTTCGGCGGAGACCCAGTACTTC
TRBJ2-5 | TRBD2 | TRBV20-1 | . | CSAKGRAGGQEQYF | TGCAGTGCCAAGGGACGAGCGGGGGGGCAAGAGCAGTACTTC
TRBJ2-5 | . | TRBV5-5 | . | CASSRRDFGETQYF | TGTGCCAGCAGCCGTCGGGACTTCGGGGAGACCCAGTACTTC
TRBJ2-3 | . | TRBV4-3 | . | CASSQVGVSTDTQYF | TGCGCCAGCAGCCAAGTGGGCGTGAGCACAGATACGCAGTATTTT
TRBJ2-7 | . | TRBV12-5 | . | CASGDDRVYEQYF | TGTGCTAGTGGGGATGACCGAGTCTACGAGCAGTACTTC
TRBJ2-7 | . | TRBV25-1 | . | CASSDPLEGNYEQYF | TGTGCCAGCAGTGATCCCCTAGAGGGCAACTACGAGCAGTACTTC
TRBJ2-5 | . | TRBV27 | once | CASSLYSQYQETQYF | TGTGCCAGCAGTCTCTACAGTCAGTACCAAGAGACCCAGTACTTC
TRBJ1-2 | . | TRBV7-2 | . | CASSLDTGFNYGYTF | TGTGCCAGCAGCTTAGATACAGGGTTTAACTATGGCTACACCTTC
TRBJ2-6 | TRBD1 | TRBV6-2/TRBV6-3 | . | CASSYSRDRPTSGANVLTF | TGTGCCAGCAGTTACTCCCGGGACAGGCCTACCTCTGGGGCCAACGTCCTGACTTTC
TRBJ2-7 | TRBD2 | TRBV6-1 | . | CASSEGGAGVNEQYF | TGTGCCAGCAGTGAAGGGGGAGCGGGGGTCAATGAGCAGTACTTC
TRBJ2-1 | . | TRBV9 | . | CASSAPSRPNEQFF | TGTGCCAGCAGCGCACCATCCAGACCCAATGAGCAGTTCTTC
TRBJ2-3 | . | TRBV14 | once | CASSQDLVGGRGDTQYF | TGTGCCAGCAGCCAAGATCTTGTTGGGGGCAGGGGAGATACGCAGTATTTT
TRBJ1-6 | . | TRBV7-2 | . | CASSLEGLGYSPLHF | TGTGCCAGCAGCTTAGAGGGACTAGGATATTCACCCCTCCACTTT
TRBJ1-2 | . | TRBV7-2 | . | CASSPRGGLDYGYTF | TGTGCCAGCAGCCCCCGGGGGGGATTAGACTATGGCTACACCTTC
TRBJ1-6 | . | TRBV15 | . | CATGRVEGPTIYNSPLHF | TGTGCCACCGGCAGAGTAGAGGGCCCGACAATCTATAATTCACCCCTCCACTTT
TRBJ1-5 | TRBD1 | TRBV15 | once | CATSRDGTGVNQPQHF | TGTGCCACCAGCAGAGACGGGACAGGGGTCAATCAGCCCCAGCATTTT
TRBJ2-1 | TRBD2 | TRBV4-1 | . | CASSQRLAGGNDEFF | TGCGCCAGCAGCCAACGTCTAGCGGGGGGAAATGATGAGTTCTTC
TRBJ2-1 | TRBD1 | TRBV2 | . | CASSQLAGTGPFF | TGTGCCAGCAGTCAGCTCGCCGGGACAGGTCCGTTCTTC
TRBJ1-2 | TRBD1 | TRBV6-6 | . | CASRYLGQADLDGYTF | TGTGCCAGCAGATATTTGGGACAGGCAGACCTCGATGGCTACACCTTC
TRBJ1-2 | . | TRBV7-2 | once | CASSFCMLGSRGARGYTF | TGTGCCAGCAGCTTTTGCATGCTCGGGAGTCGGGGGGCTCGTGGCTACACCTTC
TRBJ1-2 | TRBD1 | TRBV6-2/TRBV6-3 | . | CASRPGTGFDYGYTF | TGTGCCAGCAGACCCGGGACAGGGTTTGACTATGGCTACACCTTC
TRBJ1-2 | . | TRBV28 | . | CAGHNGNANYGYTF | TGTGCCGGCCATAACGGGAACGCTAACTATGGCTACACCTTC
TRBJ2-5 | . | TRBV28 | . | CASSFWQEKTLNQETQYF | TGTGCCAGCAGTTTTTGGCAGGAGAAAACCTTAAACCAAGAGACCCAGTACTTC
TRBJ1-2 | . | TRBV4-2 | . | CASSQGTLYGYTF | TGTGCCAGCAGCCAAGGGACACTCTATGGCTACACCTTC
TRBJ2-3 | TRBD2 | TRBV3-1 | . | CASSQRMGGGDADTQYF | TGTGCCAGCAGCCAAAGAATGGGCGGGGGAGATGCAGATACGCAGTATTTT
TRBJ2-5 | . | TRBV7-2 | . | CASSLAILAGAQETQYF | TGTGCCAGCAGCTTAGCAATCCTTGCGGGGGCCCAAGAGACCCAGTACTTC
TRBJ1-2 | . | TRBV13 | once | CASSLDEARANYGYTF | TGTGCCAGCAGCTTGGACGAGGCACGGGCTAACTATGGCTACACCTTC
TRBJ2-3 | . | TRBV25-1 | . | CASKSPGDTQYF | TGTGCCAGCAAATCCCCCGGGGATACGCAGTATTTT
TRBJ2-3 | . | TRBV2 | . | CASSEGLGGISYTQYF | TGTGCCAGCAGTGAAGGTCTAGGGGGGATATCTTATACGCAGTATTTT
TRBJ2-3 | . | TRBV20-1 | . | CSARGAGWGDTQYF | TGCAGTGCTAGGGGGGCAGGGTGGGGAGATACGCAGTATTTT
TRBJ1-2 | . | TRBV5-5 | . | CASRPIGVGYTF | TGTGCCAGCAGACCCATCGGGGTGGGCTACACCTTC
TRBJ2-5 | . | TRBV10-3 | many | CAIGRGETQYF | TGTGCCATCGGTCGAGGCGAGACCCAGTACTTC
TRBJ1-2 | . | TRBV9 | . | CASSGRRQGTGYTF | TGTGCCAGCAGCGGAAGGAGGCAGGGAACTGGCTACACCTTC
TRBJ2-4 | . | TRBV3-1 | . | CASSQEGGNKNIQYF | TGTGCCAGCAGCCAAGAAGGAGGGAACAAAAACATTCAGTACTTC
TRBJ2-5 | TRBD2 | TRBV7-8 | . | CAGGGDQETQYF | TGTGCCGGGGGGGGGGACCAAGAGACCCAGTACTTC
TRBJ1-6 | TRBD1 | TRBV28 | few | CASRGTASLGSPLHF | TGTGCCAGCAGGGGGACAGCCTCACTTGGTTCACCCCTCCACTTT
TRBJ2-1 | TRBD1 | TRBV12-3/TRBV12-4 | few | CASSFSDRGDNEQFF | TGTGCCAGCAGTTTTTCGGACAGGGGGGACAATGAGCAGTTCTTC
TRBJ2-7 | . | TRBV6-2/TRBV6-3 | . | CASSYTFYEQYF | TGTGCCAGCAGTTACACCTTTTACGAGCAGTACTTC
TRBJ2-1 | TRBD1 | TRBV10-3 | few | CAISEQGFNPYNEQFF | TGTGCCATCAGTGAACAGGGGTTCAATCCCTACAATGAGCAGTTCTTC
TRBJ2-3 | TRBD2 | TRBV6-1 | . | CASRTRGGTTHTGEGTQYF | TGTGCCAGCAGAACCCGGGGCGGGACTACACATACCGGAGAGGGTACGCAGTATTTT
TRBJ1-1 | . | TRBV4-3 | . | CASSRRGGVGITEAFF | TGCGCCAGCAGCCGGCGCGGAGGGGTAGGGATCACTGAAGCTTTCTTT
TRBJ1-4 | . | TRBV19 | once | CASSIWEQTTNEKLFF | TGTGCCAGTAGTATATGGGAACAGACAACTAATGAAAAACTGTTTTTT
TRBJ1-2 | . | TRBV20-1 | few | CSARPAPGGGYTF | TGCAGTGCTAGGCCGGCCCCCGGGGGGGGCTACACCTTC